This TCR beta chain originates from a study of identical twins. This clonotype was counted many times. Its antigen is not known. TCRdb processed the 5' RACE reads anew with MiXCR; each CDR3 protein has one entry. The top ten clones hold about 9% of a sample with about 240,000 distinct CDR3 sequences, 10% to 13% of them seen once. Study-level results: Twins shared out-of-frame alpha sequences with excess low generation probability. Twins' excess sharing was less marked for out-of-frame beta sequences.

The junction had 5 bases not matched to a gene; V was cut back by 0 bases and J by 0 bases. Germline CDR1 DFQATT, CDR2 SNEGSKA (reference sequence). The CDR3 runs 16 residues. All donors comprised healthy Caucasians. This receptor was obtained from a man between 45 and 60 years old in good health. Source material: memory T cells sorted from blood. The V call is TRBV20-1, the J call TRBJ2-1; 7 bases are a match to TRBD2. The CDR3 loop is CSARDPQRGSYNEQFF. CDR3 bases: TGCAGTGCTAGAGATCCCCAGCGGGGCTCCTACAATGAGCAGTTCTTC.